This passage covers 32 T cell receptor beta chains from one sample sequenced in a study of shared clonotypes between healthy human individuals. Assay used: immunoSEQ multiplex PCR; TCRdb lists only in-frame clones, some missing. The profile covers about half a million clones, with 79% appearing a single time and approximately 12% taken by the ten largest. Sequencing was carried out using PBMCs. These receptors came from a woman in her 40s in good health. Some clones in this sample may be carry-over from other donors' samples.

V usage is TRBV4-3 and J usage is TRBJ2-7; D may correspond to TRBD1 or TRBD2 (5 bases each). Trimming stripped 1 base from V and 0 bases from J, with 25 bases between. CDR1 LGHNA and CDR2 YSLEER come from the germline V gene. The CDR3 length is 20 residues. The CDR3 DNA reads as TGCGCCAGCAGCCAAGTTAAGTGGACATGGGAGACTCTAGCCTCCTACGAGCAGTACTTC. Amino acid sequence: CASSQVKWTWETLASYEQYF.

This clone has just one count. The chain combines TRBV7-3 with TRBJ2-3; maybe TRBD2 (6 bases). Germline V gives CDR1 SGHTA, CDR2 FQGTGA. Trimming took off 5 bases at V and 3 bases at J, with 12 bases between the two ends. The CDR3 is 14 amino acids. CDR3 nucleotide sequence: TGTGCCAGCAGCCCCGGGGGATCTACAGATACGCAGTATTTT. This translates into CASSPGGSTDTQYF.

The rearrangement uses TRBV7-3 and TRBJ2-1; 12 bases align to TRBD2. Germline V gives CDR1 SGHTA, CDR2 FQGTGA. This CDR3 has 15 residues. Germline trimming cut 3 bases from V and 8 bases from J; bases unmatched to any gene: 5. CDR3: CASSLTSGSPDEQFF. The CDR3 DNA sequence: TGTGCCAGCAGCTTGACTAGCGGGAGCCCCGATGAGCAGTTCTTC.

The J gene is TRBJ1-4, the V gene TRBV6-1, with no clear D. CDR3 size: 12 residues. CDR1 is MNHNS and CDR2 is SASEGT in the germline V gene. Trimming removed 0 bases at V and 8 bases at J, with 4 bases between. This CDR3 is CASSEAGEKLFF. The CDR3 nucleotides are TGTGCCAGCAGTGAAGCGGGAGAAAAACTGTTTTTT.

V is TRBV30 and J is TRBJ1-5; D is unresolved. The CDR3 contains 17 residues. CDR1 and CDR2 from the germline V gene are GTSNPN and SVGIG (reference sequence). The germline V and J ends were trimmed by 0 bases and 2 bases, with 17 bases remaining between them. The CDR3 is CAWSVRTAPRGNQPQHF. The CDR3 region has the DNA TGTGCCTGGAGTGTAAGGACGGCACCAAGGGGCAATCAGCCCCAGCATTTT.

This chain connects TRBV10-2 to TRBJ2-7; D is possibly TRBD2 (5 bases). The V gene lost 6 bases and the J gene lost 0 bases, with 15 bases spanning the gap. From germline, CDR1 is WSHSY and CDR2 SAAADI. There are 15 residues in the CDR3. The CDR3 loop is CASSDLTSTSYEQYF. CDR3 nucleotide sequence: TGCGCCAGCAGCGATCTAACTAGTACCTCCTACGAGCAGTACTTC.

This chain joins TRBV30 and TRBJ1-1; no clear D gene. CDR1 and CDR2 (germline): GTSNPN, SVGIG (reference sequence). This CDR3 region has 13 residues. Trimming pared 2 bases from V and 1 base from J, leaving 8 bases between. The CDR3 loop is CAWSLRQNTEAFF. The CDR3 nucleotides are TGTGCCTGGAGTCTACGGCAGAACACTGAAGCTTTCTTT.

The chain uses TRBV5-1 and TRBJ2-5; maybe TRBD2 (6 bases). This CDR3 is built from 14 residues. Trimming cost V 2 bases and J 5 bases, with 13 bases left between them. Germline lookup yields CDR1 SGHRS and CDR2 YFSETQ. This CDR3 is CASSFGRDGETQYF. CDR3 nucleotides: TGCGCCAGCAGCTTTGGGCGGGATGGGGAGACCCAGTACTTC.

The CDR3, as DNA: TGTGCCAGCAGCTTAACTAGCGGGAGTCCAGATACGCAGTATTTT. Its translation is CASSLTSGSPDTQYF. The V and J genes are TRBV7-9 and TRBJ2-3, with 11 bases aligning to TRBD2. Unmatched junction bases numbered 2, after V lost 2 bases and J lost 4 bases. The germline gives CDR1 SEHNR, CDR2 FQNEAQ (reference sequence). This CDR3 spans 15 amino acids.

The chain links TRBV27 to TRBJ1-3; D unresolved. CDR1 is MNHEY, CDR2 SMNVEV, per germline (reference sequence). The CDR3 contains 15 residues. V was cut by 6 bases and J by 4 bases, with 16 bases left in between. The CDR3 here is CASSRLGGRGNTIYF. The CDR3 DNA reads as TGTGCCAGCAGCCGGCTGGGAGGGAGGGGAAACACCATATATTTT.

This rearrangement joins TRBV18 to TRBJ2-1; a possible D gene is TRBD1 (6 bases). Between the trimmed V and J ends, which lost 4 bases and 3 bases, there was a span of 16 bases. CDR1 is KGHSH and CDR2 is LQKENI in the germline V gene. The CDR3 spans 16 residues. DNA of the CDR3: TGTGCCAGCTCACAAGGTACCGGGACACGCTACAATGAGCAGTTCTTC. Translating it yields CASSQGTGTRYNEQFF.

Comment on this clone: A far larger clone is one nucleotide away, so this likely arose from a read error. This same CDR3 is encoded by further DNA sequences in the sample. The rearrangement joins TRBV5-4 to TRBJ2-1; a weak D match, TRBD2 (5 bases). From germline, CDR1 is SGHNT and CDR2 YYREEE (reference sequence). The length of the CDR3 is 15 residues. This chain's CDR3 is CASSLVGSRYNEQFF. The CDR3 DNA sequence: TGTGCCAGTAGCTTGGTAGGGAGTCGGTACAATGAGCAGTTCTTC.

The chain employs TRBV6-6 and TRBJ2-5, with D perhaps TRBD2 (6 bases). Germline lookup yields CDR1 MNHNY and CDR2 SVGAGI (reference sequence). CDR3 size: 13 residues. Trimming took 5 bases from V and 4 from J, leaving 11 bases between them. The CDR3 sequence is CASSTMRGETQYF. The CDR3 DNA reads as TGTGCCAGCAGTACAATGCGGGGAGAGACCCAGTACTTC.

The V and J genes are TRBV7-3 and TRBJ2-1; 9 bases align to TRBD2. V was clipped by 5 bases and J by 3 bases; unmatched bases: 8. The CDR3 runs to 16 residues. Germline V lookup: CDR1 SGHTA, CDR2 FQGTGA. CDR3 nucleotide sequence: TGTGCCAGCAGCCCCACCGGACTAGCGAGCTACAATGAGCAGTTCTTC. It translates to CASSPTGLASYNEQFF.

The chain is built from TRBV28 and TRBJ2-7, with 10 bases fitting TRBD2. V shed 4 bases, J shed 7 bases, and the junction held 16 bases outside the gene matches. Per germline, CDR1 MDHEN and CDR2 SYDVKM. The CDR3 consists of 17 residues. The CDR3 DNA sequence: TGTGCCAGCAGTTCTCCGTATAGCGGGAGGACCTTAGGGGAGCAGTACTTC. This translates into CASSSPYSGRTLGEQYF.

V and J are TRBV10-3 and TRBJ2-7; possibly TRBD1 for D (6 bases). The length of the CDR3 is 14 residues. Trimming pared 6 bases from V and 5 bases from J, leaving 17 bases between. Germline CDR1 ENHRY, CDR2 SYGVKD. CDR3 nucleotides: TGTGCCATCAGCCTTACAGGGCCCCTCGACGAGCAGTACTTC. Translation gives CAISLTGPLDEQYF.

The chain is built from TRBV11-2 and TRBJ2-5; 10 bases are shared with TRBD1. In germline, CDR1 is SGHAT, CDR2 FQNNGV. Trimming took 3 bases from V and 4 from J; bases not matched to a gene: 5. CDR3 size: 15 residues. The CDR3 DNA reads as TGTGCCAGCAGCTTCGGACAGGGGGATGGAGAGACCCAGTACTTC. It is translated as CASSFGQGDGETQYF.

This chain uses TRBV5-6 with TRBJ2-5; tentative D call: TRBD2 (6 bases). The germline V gene encodes CDR1 SGHDT and CDR2 YYEEEE. This CDR3 spans 14 amino acids. V lost 2 bases and J 2 bases, leaving 10 bases between the germline ends. This CDR3 is CASSFGTGQETQYF. The CDR3 DNA is TGTGCCAGCAGCTTTGGGACTGGTCAAGAGACCCAGTACTTC.

The chain has TRBV10-1 and TRBJ2-2; D possibly uses TRBD1 or TRBD2 (6 bases each). Trimming removed 6 bases from V and 6 bases from J, with 14 bases in between. Germline V gives CDR1 WNHNN, CDR2 SYGVQD (reference sequence). The length of the CDR3 is 14 residues. The CDR3 DNA sequence: TGCGCCAGCAGCGCGGGACAACGCTCCGGGGAGCTGTTTTTT. Translating it yields CASSAGQRSGELFF.

This clone was recorded a few times. The V and J genes are TRBV27 and TRBJ2-1, with D hard to call. Between the trimmed V and J ends, which lost 6 bases and 0 bases, there was a span of 9 bases. Germline CDR1 and CDR2: MNHEY and SMNVEV (reference sequence). The CDR3 sequence is 14 residues long. The CDR3 sequence: CASRASSSYNEQFF. The CDR3 bases are TGTGCCAGCAGGGCCTCGAGCTCCTACAATGAGCAGTTCTTC.

In its sample, this clone was seen a few times. This chain connects TRBV9 to TRBJ1-2; the match to TRBD1 covers 7 bases. Losses at the gene ends were 3 bases for V and 4 bases for J; bases not matched to a gene: 6. Per the germline V gene, CDR1 is SGDLS and CDR2 is YYNGEE. The CDR3 contains 14 residues. The CDR3 region is CASSGTGAGYGYTF. Written as DNA, the CDR3 is TGTGCCAGCAGCGGAACAGGGGCCGGCTATGGCTACACCTTC.

The rearrangement joins TRBV7-3 to TRBJ2-1; the match to TRBD2 covers 9 bases. Trimming removed 4 bases from V and 7 bases from J; junction bases left unmatched: 5. Germline CDR1 is SGHTA and CDR2 is FQGTGA. CDR3 length equals 14 residues. The CDR3 region has the DNA TGTGCCAGCAGCTCCGGGACTAGCTTGAATGAGCAGTTCTTC. Translating it yields CASSSGTSLNEQFF. Variable domain in full (rest from reference TRBV7-3 and TRBJ2-1): GAGVSQTPSNKVTEKGKYVELRCDPISGHTALYWYRQSLGQGPEFLIYFQGTGAADDSGLPNDRFFAVRPEGSVSTLKIQRTERGDSAVYLCASSSGTSLNEQFFGPGTRLTVL.

The table lists this clone with a count of one. V and J are TRBV4-3 and TRBJ2-1; 13 bases align to TRBD2. Germline assignment: CDR1 LGHNA and CDR2 YSLEER. V shed 4 bases, J shed 6 bases, and the junction held 3 bases outside the gene matches. The CDR3 extends over 15 amino acids. DNA of the CDR3: TGCGCCAGCAGCCTACTAGCGGGAGGGGGCAATGAGCAGTTCTTC. Protein: CASSLLAGGGNEQFF.

The rearrangement uses TRBV4-1 and TRBJ1-5, with a possible D match to TRBD1 (5 bases). Trimming removed 4 bases at V and 5 bases at J, with 9 bases between. The germline CDR1 and CDR2 sequences are MGHRA and YSYEKL. The CDR3 has 13 amino acids. This CDR3 is CASSPREDQPQHF. The CDR3 nucleotides are TGCGCCAGCAGCCCCAGGGAGGATCAGCCCCAGCATTTT.

CDR3 sequence: CAWNTGELFF. CDR3 bases: TGTGCCTGGAACACCGGGGAGCTGTTTTTT. V and J are TRBV30 and TRBJ2-2; D gene ambiguous. The CDR3 is 10 residues long. The germline CDR1 and CDR2 sequences are GTSNPN and SVGIG (reference sequence). V was trimmed by 4 bases and J by 3 bases, leaving 0 bases between them. The full variable domain, its missing parts supplied by reference TRBV30 and TRBJ2-2, is SQTIHQWPATLVQPVGSPLSLECTVEGTSNPNLYWYRQAAGRGLQLLFYSVGIGQISSEVPQNLSASRPQDRQFILSSKKLLLSDSGFYLCAWNTGELFFGEGSRLTVL.

The genes are TRBV28 and TRBJ2-5; D is unclear. The CDR3 has 13 residues. With 1 base removed from V and 1 base from J, the gap between germline ends came to 4 bases. The germline V gene encodes CDR1 MDHEN and CDR2 SYDVKM. CDR3 sequence (DNA): TGTGCCAGCAGTTTATCCTTCCAAGAGACCCAGTACTTC. Protein product: CASSLSFQETQYF.

J is TRBJ2-1 and V is TRBV14, with 7 positions matching TRBD2. CDR1 is SGHDN, CDR2 FVKESK, per germline. CDR3 length: 15 residues. V lost 0 bases, J lost 4 bases, and 3 bases stayed unmatched. The CDR3: CASSQDTSVYNEQFF. CDR3 DNA: TGTGCCAGCAGCCAAGATACTAGCGTATACAATGAGCAGTTCTTC.

This clone was seen only once. The rearrangement joins TRBV2 to TRBJ2-3; 8 bases agree with TRBD1. Germline trimming cut 5 bases from V and 4 bases from J; bases unmatched to any gene: 5. From germline, CDR1 is SNHLY and CDR2 FYNNEI. There are 14 residues in the CDR3. The CDR3 DNA reads as TGTGCCAGCAGTCAGACAGGGGTGTCAGATACGCAGTATTTT. The encoded protein is CASSQTGVSDTQYF. The variable domain in full, with the rest retrieved from reference TRBV2 and TRBJ2-3, is EPEVTQTPSHQVTQMGQEVILRCVPISNHLYFYWYRQILGQKVEFLVSFYNNEISEKSEIFDDQFSVERPDGSNFTLKIRSTKLEDSAMYFCASSQTGVSDTQYFGPGTRLTVL.

The CDR3 DNA follows: TGTGCCAGCAGTTTTCAAACGCCTGGGTGGAGCTCCTACAATGAGCAGTTCTTC. Protein sequence: CASSFQTPGWSSYNEQFF. The chain combines TRBV28 with TRBJ2-1, with unresolved D. The length of the CDR3 is 18 residues. From germline, CDR1 is MDHEN and CDR2 SYDVKM. V was clipped by 3 bases and J by 0 bases, with 18 bases between them.

The J gene is TRBJ2-2, the V gene TRBV19, with a weak D call TRBD2 (5 bases). Germline V gene data show CDR1 as LNHDA and CDR2 as SQIVND (reference sequence). The CDR3 has 15 amino acids. Between the trimmed V and J ends, which lost 3 bases and 5 bases, there was a span of 13 bases. CDR3 loop: CASSIGRLTTGELFF. The CDR3 nucleotides are TGTGCCAGTAGTATTGGTCGACTAACGACCGGGGAGCTGTTTTTT.

With respect to this clone: A far larger clone is one base from this, pointing to a likely read error. The J gene is TRBJ1-6, the V gene TRBV2; TRBD1 aligns across 9 bases. The CDR3 covers 14 residues. V shed 4 bases and J 6 bases; nucleotides not matched to a gene: 1. Germline lookup yields CDR1 SNHLY and CDR2 FYNNEI. The CDR3 region is CASSVTGGNSPLHF. The CDR3, as DNA: TGTGCCAGCAGTGTGACAGGGGGTAATTCACCCCTCCACTTT.

This clone was counted a few times. The rearrangement joins TRBV7-6 to TRBJ1-2, with a tentative D call TRBD1 (5 bases). V lost 5 bases and J lost 3, with 13 bases in between. In germline, CDR1 is SGHVS, CDR2 FNYEAQ. CDR3 size: 14 residues. The CDR3 sequence is CASSRGGSDYGYTF. The CDR3 bases are TGTGCCAGCAGCCGCGGGGGGTCGGACTATGGCTACACCTTC.